The present TCR beta chain was sequenced within a study of low-dose radiotherapy and immunotherapy resistance in tumors. As for the study in general: Participants in Cohort 1 were administered 0.5 Gy per fraction at 2-week intervals, to a cumulative dose of 6.5 Gy.

TRAV- and TRBV-specific primers were used for first-strand cDNA, which covered alpha and beta chains. TCR amplification involved around 22 PCR cycles with a constant-region primer and V-primer adapter. TCRdb re-derived calls from the reads in MiXCR, one entry per CDR3 protein. This repertoire shows 60,000 to 90,000 distinct CDR3 sequences, around 29% found once; its top ten account for approximately 10%. This clonotype was seen many times. Time point specified: before trial treatment. Donors were administered nivolumab, ipilimumab, aspirin and low-dose cyclophosphamide, together with low-dose radiotherapy. Patients who could take part had advanced solid tumors with no tumor-infiltrating lymphocytes. V lost 1 base and J 3 bases, leaving 9 bases between the germline ends. The CDR3 is 14 residues long. CDR1 is MNHEY, CDR2 SVGEGT, per germline.

This clonotype was sampled from a female donor with ovarian cancer. The sequences come from PBMCs, collected before treatment. The V and J genes are TRBV6-2 or TRBV6-3 and TRBJ1-1, with D hard to call. DNA for the CDR3: TGTGCCAGCAGTTACTGGGTTGAGGACACTGAAGCTTTCTTT. Residues: CASSYWVEDTEAFF.